The 14 T cell receptor beta chains presented below share a single source sample, sequenced in a study of Graves' ophthalmopathy and Graves' hyperthyroidism. Amplification of TCR beta CDR3 regions used RNA transcripts. RT-PCR with HTBI primers came first, then second-round multiplex PCR. TCRdb recomputed calls from the multiplex PCR reads with MiXCR, one row per CDR3 protein. The sample comprises 500,000 to 600,000 distinct CDR3 sequences, roughly 40% of which are singletons, and 3.5% to 5% rests with the top ten. Sequencing used peripheral blood or thyroid tissue (not recorded which). The receptors shown here come from an adult man with Graves' hyperthyroidism.

Turning to this clonotype: This could be a read error, since a much larger clone is one nucleotide away. The V and J genes are TRBV10-3 and TRBJ1-2; tentative D call: TRBD1 (6 bases). Looked up from germline, CDR1 is ENHRY and CDR2 is SYGVKD. The CDR3 contains 12 residues. CDR3 sequence reads: CASSTGLGGCTF. CDR3 in DNA: TGTGCCAGCAGCACAGGGTTGGGCGGCTGCACCTTC.

V is TRBV5-6 and J is TRBJ1-5, with 9 positions matching TRBD1. With V trimmed by 3 bases and J by 5 bases, 6 bases remained unmatched. CDR1 and CDR2 from the germline V gene are SGHDT and YYEEEE. The CDR3 totals 15 residues. CDR3 sequence (DNA): TGTGCCAGCAGCTACAGGGGGCGAAGAGATCAGCCCCAGCATTTT. It is translated as CASSYRGRRDQPQHF.

The genes are TRBV15 and TRBJ1-4; a weak D match, TRBD1 (6 bases). Germline V lookup: CDR1 LNHNV, CDR2 YYDKDF (reference sequence). CDR3 size: 17 residues. V lost 3 bases and J 4 bases, leaving 18 bases between the germline ends. CDR3 nucleotides: TGTGCCACCAGCAGTGTTAGAGACAGGATTCTTAATGAAAAACTGTTTTTT. It specifies CATSSVRDRILNEKLFF.

V is TRBV29-1 and J is TRBJ1-2; D may be TRBD1 (6 bases). V dropped 7 bases and J dropped 2 bases, with 11 bases sitting between them. The CDR3 runs to 12 residues. The germline V gene has CDR1 SQVTM and CDR2 ANQGSEA. CDR3 region: CSGTEGNYGYTF. The CDR3 region has the DNA TGCAGCGGGACAGAGGGAAACTATGGCTACACCTTC.

J is TRBJ2-2 and V is TRBV6-5, with no clear D. From germline, CDR1 is MNHEY and CDR2 SVGAGI. This CDR3 is built from 14 residues. Trimming pared 0 bases from V and 8 bases from J, leaving 10 bases between. The CDR3 DNA reads TGTGCCAGCAGTTACTCGAGTCCGACAGGGGAGCTGTTTTTT. Translated, it gives CASSYSSPTGELFF.

The chain links TRBV7-9 to TRBJ2-3, with 14 bases lining up with TRBD2. This CDR3 has 18 residues. CDR1 and CDR2 (germline): SEHNR, FQNEAQ (reference sequence). J was trimmed by 1 base and V by 3 bases; bases with no gene match: 6. This CDR3 is CASSFGTSGRGGTDTQYF. CDR3 DNA sequence: TGTGCCAGCAGCTTCGGGACTAGCGGGAGAGGTGGCACAGATACGCAGTATTTT.

The sample holds many counts of this clonotype. The J gene is TRBJ2-7, the V gene TRBV12-3 or TRBV12-4; D is uncertain. The CDR3 sequence is 13 residues long. Trimming removed 6 bases from V and 3 bases from J, with 12 bases in between. The DNA for the CDR3 is TGTGCCAGCAGCCCGAGCGCGCACTACGAGCAGTACTTC. Translating it yields CASSPSAHYEQYF.

At least ten counts were recorded for this clonotype. A junction end diverges from the germline sequence, so it may reflect a read error. The chain has TRBV7-7 and TRBJ2-5; 7 bases map to TRBD2. The germline gives CDR1 SSHAT, CDR2 FNYEAQ (reference sequence). This CDR3 region has 14 residues. CDR3 bases: TGTGCTAGCAGCTTGGGGAGGGGTCAAGAGACCCAGTACTTC. Protein: CASSLGRGQETQYF.

As concerns this clonotype: This may come from a read error, since a much larger clone is one base off. This chain links TRBV20-1 with TRBJ1-4, with D perhaps matching TRBD1 (5 bases). Germline V gene lookup returns CDR1 DFQATT and CDR2 SNEGSKA (reference sequence). This CDR3 has 15 amino acids. Trimming cost V 0 bases and J 8 bases, with 16 bases left between them. In DNA form, the CDR3 reads TGCAGTGCTAGAGATGACAGCAGGATGGGGGAAAAACTGTTTTTT. Translated, it gives CSARDDSRMGEKLFF.

This clonotype showed up many times. The chain recombines TRBV24-1 with TRBJ2-5; 7 bases are a match to TRBD1. Unmatched junction bases numbered 10, after V lost 1 base and J lost 6 bases. CDR1 is KGHDR, CDR2 SFDVKD, per germline. The CDR3 spans 16 residues. The CDR3 DNA reads TGTGCCACCAGTGATTTTTGGCAGGCCAGGGGGAAGACCCAGTACTTC. It codes for CATSDFWQARGKTQYF.

The rearrangement joins TRBV11-2 to TRBJ1-1, with D unresolved. This CDR3 is built from 16 residues. Germline CDR1 is SGHAT and CDR2 is FQNNGV. Trimming pared 5 bases from V and 0 bases from J, leaving 16 bases between. The CDR3 nucleotides read TGTGCCAGCAGCCAAGAACGGCACCTTGTGAACACTGAAGCTTTCTTT. This translates into CASSQERHLVNTEAFF. Drawing the rest from reference TRBV11-2 and TRBJ1-1, the complete variable domain is EAGVAQSPRYKIIEKRQSVAFWCNPISGHATLYWYQQILGQGPKLLIQFQNNGVVDDSQLPKDRFSAERLKGVDSTLKIQPAKLEDSAVYLCASSQERHLVNTEAFFGQGTRLTVV.

The V and J genes are TRBV6-5 and TRBJ2-2, with TRBD1 identical over 10 bases. In germline, CDR1 is MNHEY, CDR2 SVGAGI. The CDR3 extends over 17 amino acids. J lost 7 bases, V lost 6 bases, and 14 bases had no gene match. The CDR3 is CASSHYTGTGVVGELFF. The CDR3 region has the DNA TGTGCCAGCAGCCACTACACCGGGACAGGGGTTGTCGGGGAGCTGTTTTTT.

This clonotype has ten or more counts. This rearrangement joins TRBV7-3 to TRBJ2-2; 7 bases are a match to TRBD1. CDR1 is SGHTA, CDR2 FQGTGA, per germline. The CDR3 is made up of 17 amino acids. Trimming took 1 base from V and 2 from J; bases not matched to a gene: 7. The CDR3 DNA reads TGTGCCAGCAGCTTAATTACCGACAGGGTTAACACCGGGGAGCTGTTTTTT. It codes for CASSLITDRVNTGELFF.

This clonotype has at least ten counts. The rearrangement joins TRBV19 to TRBJ1-1, with D uncertain. Germline V gives CDR1 LNHDA, CDR2 SQIVND (reference sequence). V lost 1 base and J lost 1, with 13 bases in between. The CDR3 has 16 amino acids. This CDR3 reads CASSIGGASRNTEAFF. The CDR3 region has the DNA TGTGCCAGTAGTATAGGGGGTGCCAGCCGGAACACTGAAGCTTTCTTT.